This record looks at one TCR beta chain sequence and its context. The sample originates from a study of blood T cell repertoires in COVID-19. Study summary: COVID-19 samples from acute and convalescent phases originated in the United States, Italy and Spain. The cDNA or gDNA used as material had been derived from T cells, B-cell-depleted T cells, or PBMCs.

Germline loops: CDR1 LNHDA, CDR2 SQIVND (reference sequence). After removal of 5 bases from V and 3 bases from J, the junction contained 5 bases not matched to a gene. This CDR3 is 15 amino acids long. The table came from immunoSEQ multiplex PCR; TCRdb's copy has only in-frame clones and leaves some out. The table includes about 64,000 clones, 80% to 85% detected once. The sequencing sample was made of peripheral blood. The sequence came from a human donor in a cohort sampled during active COVID-19. This chain joins TRBV19 and TRBJ2-1; 9 positions match TRBD2. CDR3 in DNA: TGTGCCAGTAGTGCAGCTAGCGGGGTCTACAATGAGCAGTTCTTC. It is translated as CASSAASGVYNEQFF.